This T cell receptor (beta chain) appears in the sequencing data of a study of somatic mutations in cytotoxic T cells in rheumatoid arthritis. This CDR3 spans 15 amino acids. Germline assignment: CDR1 SGDLS and CDR2 YYNGEE. Germline trimming cut 0 bases from V and 6 bases from J; bases unmatched to any gene: 5. The data were produced by immunoSEQ multiplex PCR, yet TCRdb's version contains in-frame clones alone and is incomplete. The sample contains about 12,000 clones, 80% to 85% of which appear only once. Overall study results and limits: Antigens recognized by the expanded CD8+ clones were unknown. CD8+ clonality rose with age in rheumatoid arthritis patients, unlike in healthy controls. With around 60 patients examined, several had a largest CD8+ clone exceeding 20% of CD8+ cells. Significant differences in CD8+ T-cell clonality were not found between rheumatoid arthritis patients and healthy controls (age-matched).

As to this clone: Its antigen is currently unknown.

The gene calls are TRBV9 and TRBJ2-1; 8 nucleotides agree with TRBD1. Material for sequencing was CD8+ T cells sorted from blood. The receptor's source is an older woman in good health. The DNA for the CDR3 is TGTGCCAGCAGCGTAGAAGACAGGGGACCCAATGAGCAGTTCTTC. Residues: CASSVEDRGPNEQFF.